This T cell receptor (beta chain) is drawn from a study of blood T cell repertoires in COVID-19. The V end was cut by 2 bases, the J end by 10 bases, with 12 bases between. CDR3 length equals 13 residues. The germline CDR1 and CDR2 sequences are SGHNT and YENEEA. Sequenced by immunoSEQ multiplex PCR; TCRdb stores in-frame clones only, minus some. The data show roughly 250,000 clones, more than 75% seen once. Sample: peripheral blood. The chain couples TRBV11-3 to TRBJ2-1; D is uncertain. The TCR was taken from a woman between 35 and 50 years old who had recovered from COVID-19. The CDR3 is CASSLSPVGEQFF. DNA of the CDR3: TGTGCCAGCAGCTTATCACCCGTCGGGGAGCAGTTCTTC.